Detailed here is one TCR beta chain. Exclusion applied to patients with other autoimmune diseases, uncontrolled infections, pregnancy or lactation. The CDR3 contains 14 residues. Trimming left V 0 bases short and J 6 bases short, with 14 bases between. CDR1 SQVTM and CDR2 ANQGSEA come from the germline V gene. These data belong to a study of Graves' ophthalmopathy and Graves' hyperthyroidism. Amplifying from RNA transcripts, the study obtained TCR beta CDR3 regions. HTBI-primed first-round RT-PCR preceded second-round multiplex PCR. From the multiplex PCR reads, TCRdb called clonotypes with MiXCR, one entry per CDR3 protein. The data hold 1 million to 1.3 million distinct CDR3 sequences, with less than 45% observed a single time.

The source is an adult man with Graves' hyperthyroidism. Sequenced: peripheral blood or thyroid tissue (not recorded which). This sequence joins TRBV29-1 and TRBJ1-2; D is perhaps TRBD1 (6 bases). In DNA, the CDR3 is TGCAGCGTTGAAGATCGCGGCAGGGGTAATGGCTACACCTTC. It is translated as CSVEDRGRGNGYTF.